This T cell receptor (beta chain) is from a study of blood T cell repertoires in COVID-19. Only in-frame clones appear in the TCRdb table, and some are missing; sequencing was by immunoSEQ multiplex PCR. The data show about 370,000 clones, with around 87% seen just once and roughly a tenth held by the top ten. The CDR3 is made up of 14 amino acids. V dropped 5 bases and J dropped 4; count of bases not matched to a gene: 6. CDR1 and CDR2 from the germline V gene are SGHVS and FQNEAQ. The sequence was collected from a woman in her twenties or thirties with COVID-19, enrolled during active disease. Sequences were obtained from peripheral blood. The chain recombines TRBV7-8 with TRBJ1-1, with 8 bases fitting TRBD1. CDR3 nucleotides: TGTGCCAGCAGCCTCCTCACAGGGGGCACTGAAGCTTTCTTT. It yields the protein CASSLLTGGTEAFF.